A selection of T cell receptor beta chains follows, all from one sample in a study of shared clonotypes between healthy human individuals. Produced via immunoSEQ multiplex PCR; TCRdb's table is partial and in-frame only. The table records approximately 1.1 million clones, 75% to 80% of them present only once. Material: memory CD4+ T cells from PBMCs. The source is a man between 18 and 29 years old in good health. Some clones in this sample may be carry-over from other donors' samples. Both conserved end residues are part of each CDR3. D genes are given only for firm matches. Not every row has a clone size; where given, it reads once, few, many or a size class.

D gene,V gene,J gene,clone size,CDR3 length,CDR3 DNA,CDR3 protein
TRBD2,TRBV11-2,TRBJ2-5,.,17,TGTGCCAGCAGCTTAAGAGGCTTAGCGGGAGGGCCGGTGACCCAGTACTTC,CASSLRGLAGGPVTQYF
TRBD1,TRBV7-9,TRBJ1-3,.,19,TGTGCCAGCAGCTCCCCTTGGACCGGGACAGGAGACTCTGGAAACACCATATATTTT,CASSSPWTGTGDSGNTIYF
TRBD1,TRBV15,TRBJ2-5,.,15,TGTGCCACCAGCAGAAGGGACAGGGGGAAGGAGACCCAGTACTTC,CATSRRDRGKETQYF
.,TRBV28,TRBJ2-2,.,15,TGTGCCAGTACTCCGCCGGGGGTGCGGACCGGGGAGCTGTTTTTT,CASTPPGVRTGELFF
.,TRBV19,TRBJ1-2,.,16,TGTGCCAGTAGCCGAGTCCCCGGACCCGGATCGAGTGGCTACACCTTC,CASSRVPGPGSSGYTF
.,TRBV5-6,TRBJ2-1,once,12,TGTGCCAGCAGGTACAGTGTGGATGAGCAGTTCTTC,CASRYSVDEQFF
.,TRBV4-2,TRBJ2-5,.,14,TGTGCCAGCAGCCAAGATCGCGGTAGGGAGACCCAGTACTTC,CASSQDRGRETQYF
.,TRBV6-5,TRBJ1-5,few,14,TGTGCCAGCAAAAATCAGGGCAGGGAGCAGCCCCAGCATTTT,CASKNQGREQPQHF
.,TRBV9,TRBJ2-7,once,15,TGTGCCAGCAGCGTAGGACATCAAAGTAGCTACGAGCAGTACTTC,CASSVGHQSSYEQYF
TRBD1,TRBV7-3,TRBJ2-2,.,15,TGTGCCAGCAGCACCCGACAGGGTCGGGCCGGGGAGCTGTTTTTT,CASSTRQGRAGELFF
TRBD1,TRBV27,TRBJ1-2,.,15,TGTGCCAGCAGTTTATGGGCAGGGGGCGAGGGTGGCTACACCTTC,CASSLWAGGEGGYTF
TRBD1,TRBV6-1,TRBJ1-4,.,15,TGTGCCAGCACCCCTTACAGGGGGCCAAATGAAAAACTGTTTTTT,CASTPYRGPNEKLFF
.,TRBV7-6,TRBJ2-5,.,12,TGTGCCAGCAGCTACCCAGCGGGGACCCAGTACTTC,CASSYPAGTQYF
.,TRBV9,TRBJ1-2,.,17,TGTGCCAGCAGCGTAGAGCCCCAACAGGAATTTAACTATGGCTACACCTTC,CASSVEPQQEFNYGYTF
TRBD1,TRBV28,TRBJ1-2,few,16,TGTGCCAGCAGTTTATACTCAGGGGGGGTGGGCTATGGCTACACCTTC,CASSLYSGGVGYGYTF
.,TRBV2,TRBJ1-4,few,14,TGTGCCAGCAGTGAAGACGGGGGGCAGGGAAAACTGTTTTTT,CASSEDGGQGKLFF
TRBD2,TRBV5-1,TRBJ2-1,.,15,TGCGCCAGCAGCTCTCTAGCGGGAGCGCCTAATGAGCAGTTCTTC,CASSSLAGAPNEQFF
.,TRBV19,TRBJ2-6,many,16,TGTGCCAGTAGTACCCCACAGTTCTCTGGGGCCAACGTCCTGACTTTC,CASSTPQFSGANVLTF
TRBD1,TRBV15,TRBJ1-2,.,15,TGTGCCACCGGGGGTGGGCCGGGACAGGGGTATGGCTACACCTTC,CATGGGPGQGYGYTF
TRBD2,TRBV9,TRBJ2-5,few,14,TGTGCCAGCAGTGGGACTAGCTGGGGAGAGACCCAGTACTTC,CASSGTSWGETQYF
.,TRBV5-1,TRBJ2-5,.,15,TGCGCCAGCAGCTTACTCCCAAGGACCGGCGAGACCCAGTACTTC,CASSLLPRTGETQYF
.,TRBV6-6,TRBJ1-5,.,14,TGTGCCAGCAGTCAAAGACAGTGGTATCAGCCCCAGCATTTT,CASSQRQWYQPQHF
TRBD2,TRBV7-2,TRBJ2-5,.,13,TGTGCCTCATCGGGAGGGGTGGTAGAGACCCAGTACTTC,CASSGGVVETQYF
.,TRBV11-2,TRBJ2-3,.,15,TGTGCCAGCAGCCAAATCTACACTAGCACAGATACGCAGTATTTT,CASSQIYTSTDTQYF
.,TRBV28,TRBJ2-7,.,12,TGTGCCAGCAGCTTGAGCTCCTACGAGCAGTACTTC,CASSLSSYEQYF
.,TRBV19,TRBJ2-3,few,13,TGTGCCAGTAGTATTGGCAAGCGGAATACGCAGTATTTT,CASSIGKRNTQYF
TRBD2,TRBV7-6,TRBJ2-3,once,16,TGTGCCAGCAGCTTATTCTTTGGCCGGGAGGGAGATACGCAGTATTTT,CASSLFFGREGDTQYF
.,TRBV27,TRBJ1-1,.,13,TGTGCCAGCAGTCCCCGGGGCCTACGGCAAGCTTTCTTT,CASSPRGLRQAFF
.,TRBV5-4,TRBJ2-7,.,12,TGTGCCAGCAGCTTGGATGGGTACGAGCAGTACTTC,CASSLDGYEQYF
.,TRBV10-3,TRBJ2-3,.,12,TGTGCCATCAGTGCCAGAAGGGATACGCAGTATTTT,CAISARRDTQYF
.,TRBV7-2,TRBJ2-3,.,16,TGTGCCAGCAGCTTAGTTCGGACCCTGAGCACAGATACGCAGTATTTT,CASSLVRTLSTDTQYF
TRBD1,TRBV28,TRBJ2-7,.,16,TGTGCCAGCAGTTCGACCGGGACAGGGAGACGTTACGAGCAGTACTTC,CASSSTGTGRRYEQYF
.,TRBV27,TRBJ1-1,once,16,TGTGCCAGCAGTTCCCTCGGTCCCGCGGGGGACACTGAAGCTTTCTTT,CASSSLGPAGDTEAFF
.,TRBV15,TRBJ2-5,.,13,TGTGCCACCAGCAGAGATAAGTCGGAGACCCAGTACTTC,CATSRDKSETQYF
.,TRBV15,TRBJ1-5,few,16,TGTGCCACCAGCCGGCCAGGGGAGGGAAGCAATCAGCCCCAGCATTTT,CATSRPGEGSNQPQHF
TRBD2,TRBV7-6,TRBJ2-3,.,16,TGTGCCAGCAGCTCTACCGGGACTAGGATGGCAGATACGCAGTATTTT,CASSSTGTRMADTQYF
.,TRBV6-1,TRBJ2-3,.,12,TGTGCCAGCAGTGGATTAGGAGATACGCAGTATTTT,CASSGLGDTQYF
.,TRBV10-3,TRBJ2-7,.,13,TGTGCCATCAGTGGACAGAACGCTTACGAGCAGTACTTC,CAISGQNAYEQYF
.,TRBV6-5,TRBJ2-7,.,11,TGTGCCAGCAGTAACATTAACGAGCAGTACTTC,CASSNINEQYF
.,TRBV5-6,TRBJ1-1,.,14,TGTGCCAGCACCAGGACGCCGGGGGACACTGAAGCTTTCTTT,CASTRTPGDTEAFF
.,TRBV27,TRBJ1-6,few,15,TGTGCCAGCAGTTCACTCCAGGGGAACAATTCACCCCTCCACTTT,CASSSLQGNNSPLHF
TRBD2,TRBV4-2,TRBJ2-1,.,16,TGTGCCAGCAGCCTCCAGGGGACTAGCCTATACAATGAGCAGTTCTTC,CASSLQGTSLYNEQFF
.,TRBV10-1,TRBJ2-5,.,17,TGCGCCAGCAGTGAATACCCCAGGGAAAGGGGCCAAGAGACCCAGTACTTC,CASSEYPRERGQETQYF
.,TRBV29-1,TRBJ2-5,.,14,TGCAGCGCCACGTTGGGGGGTCGCCAAGAGACCCAGTACTTC,CSATLGGRQETQYF
.,TRBV5-1,TRBJ2-1,few,17,TGCGCCAGCAGCTTGAATTTCGCAAGCTTCGGGTACCATGAGCAGTTCTTC,CASSLNFASFGYHEQFF
.,TRBV5-1,TRBJ2-1,.,15,TGCGCCAGCAGCTTCACAGAGAGCTCCTACAATGAGCAGTTCTTC,CASSFTESSYNEQFF
.,TRBV18,TRBJ1-2,.,14,TGTGCCAGCTCACCATATAACAGTAACTATGGCTACACCTTC,CASSPYNSNYGYTF
.,TRBV5-5,TRBJ1-1,.,14,TGTGCCAGCAGCTCCGGCGGAGGGTACACTGAAGCTTTCTTT,CASSSGGGYTEAFF
TRBD1,TRBV7-8,TRBJ1-2,.,14,TGTGCCAGCAGCTTAGCGGTCAGGGGGCATGGCTACACCTTC,CASSLAVRGHGYTF
TRBD2,TRBV6-6,TRBJ2-7,.,14,TGTGCCAGCAGTGGTAGCGGGAGTACTTTGTCGCAGTACTTC,CASSGSGSTLSQYF
.,TRBV7-8,TRBJ1-1,.,17,TGTGCCAGCAGCTTAGCGCGGCGGGGGGCGCGGAGCACTGAAGCTTTCTTT,CASSLARRGARSTEAFF
.,TRBV7-8,TRBJ1-5,.,15,TGTGCCAGCAGCTTAGCGCGGGGTGGCAGGGGGCCCCAGCATTTT,CASSLARGGRGPQHF
TRBD1,TRBV28,TRBJ1-2,.,16,TGTGCCAGCAGTTCCCCGGGACAGGGAACAAACTATGGCTACACCTTC,CASSSPGQGTNYGYTF
TRBD1,TRBV14,TRBJ2-7,.,16,TGTGCCAGCAGCCCCTTAAGCGGGACAGGGGCTCTCGAGCAGTACTTC,CASSPLSGTGALEQYF
.,TRBV7-9,TRBJ1-2,.,14,TGTGCCAGCAGCTCGCCAGGGCCCCAATATGGCTACACCTTC,CASSSPGPQYGYTF
.,TRBV25-1,TRBJ2-3,.,15,TGTGCCAGCAGTGAAAGAGACGGTAGCACAGATACGCAGTATTTT,CASSERDGSTDTQYF
.,TRBV28,TRBJ2-3,.,14,TGTGCCAGCAGTTTAGGGTCCCCGGCAGATACGCAGTATTTT,CASSLGSPADTQYF